Listed below are T cell receptor beta chains from one sample, sequenced in a study of blood T cells in healthy people across ages. TCRdb reprocessed the 5' RACE reads with MiXCR, giving one entry per CDR3 protein. The sample contains about 680,000 distinct CDR3 sequences, about half of which appear only once. Sequencing used blood. These receptors originate from a woman aged 60-75 years in good health. CDR3s include the opening cysteine and the closing phenylalanine or tryptophan. The D gene is left open where the match is weak. Only part of the rows carry a size: once, few, many, or a class if the clone is expanded.

j_call: TRBJ2-5
v_call: TRBV20-1
clone_size: few
d_call: NA
cdr3_nt: TGCAGTGCTAGGGGGGGCCCGCGGCTGGAGACCCAGTACTTC
cdr3_aa: CSARGGPRLETQYF

j_call: TRBJ1-5
v_call: TRBV12-3/TRBV12-4
clone_size: NA
d_call: TRBD1
cdr3_nt: TGTGCCAGCAGTCTGACAGGGTATGAAGATCAGCCCCAGCATTTT
cdr3_aa: CASSLTGYEDQPQHF

j_call: TRBJ1-1
v_call: TRBV9
clone_size: NA
d_call: NA
cdr3_nt: TGTGCCAGCAGCGAAAGGGACGGCACTGAAGCTTTCTTT
cdr3_aa: CASSERDGTEAFF

j_call: TRBJ2-1
v_call: TRBV7-9
clone_size: once
d_call: TRBD2
cdr3_nt: TGTGCCAGCAGCTTAGGGGCGAGCGGGAGGACTCACAATGAGCAGTTCTTC
cdr3_aa: CASSLGASGRTHNEQFF

j_call: TRBJ2-7
v_call: TRBV6-2/TRBV6-3
clone_size: NA
d_call: TRBD2
cdr3_nt: TGTGCCAGCAGTTACGCCATCGGTACTAGCGGGAGGGCCCAAGGCTACGAGCAGTACTTC
cdr3_aa: CASSYAIGTSGRAQGYEQYF

j_call: TRBJ2-7
v_call: TRBV5-1
clone_size: NA
d_call: TRBD1
cdr3_nt: TGCGCCAGCAGCGGAGGACAGGGCCCCTACGAGCAGTACTTC
cdr3_aa: CASSGGQGPYEQYF

j_call: TRBJ2-3
v_call: TRBV7-2
clone_size: NA
d_call: TRBD2
cdr3_nt: TGTGCCAGCAGCTCAAGACTAGCGGGGGCCTTGGGGTCAGATACGCAGTATTTT
cdr3_aa: CASSSRLAGALGSDTQYF

j_call: TRBJ2-7
v_call: TRBV20-1
clone_size: NA
d_call: NA
cdr3_nt: TGCAGTGCTAGAGATCGTAGCAGGGGGGCCTACGAGCAGTACTTC
cdr3_aa: CSARDRSRGAYEQYF

j_call: TRBJ2-3
v_call: TRBV19
clone_size: NA
d_call: NA
cdr3_nt: TGTGCCAGTAGTCACCCCGCACTGCGGCGGAGCACAGATACGCAGTATTTT
cdr3_aa: CASSHPALRRSTDTQYF

j_call: TRBJ2-7
v_call: TRBV2
clone_size: few
d_call: TRBD1
cdr3_nt: TGTGCCAGCAGTGAAGCTCTCGGGGACAGGGTTTACGAGCAGTACTTC
cdr3_aa: CASSEALGDRVYEQYF

j_call: TRBJ1-2
v_call: TRBV7-2
clone_size: few
d_call: NA
cdr3_nt: TGTGCCAGCAGCTTAGTAGGGGACGGCCGAGTTGGCTACACCTTC
cdr3_aa: CASSLVGDGRVGYTF

j_call: TRBJ2-3
v_call: TRBV10-3
clone_size: NA
d_call: NA
cdr3_nt: TGTGCCATCAGTGAGTGGGCAGATACGCAGTATTTT
cdr3_aa: CAISEWADTQYF

j_call: TRBJ2-3
v_call: TRBV29-1
clone_size: NA
d_call: NA
cdr3_nt: TGCAGCGTTGGAGGGGTATATCTGGATACGCAGTATTTT
cdr3_aa: CSVGGVYLDTQYF

j_call: TRBJ2-1
v_call: TRBV5-1
clone_size: few
d_call: TRBD2
cdr3_nt: TGCGCCAGCACCCGATGGGACTACCTTTACAATGAGCAGTTCTTC
cdr3_aa: CASTRWDYLYNEQFF

j_call: TRBJ2-3
v_call: TRBV7-2
clone_size: NA
d_call: TRBD2
cdr3_nt: TGTGCCAGCAGCTCGTTAGCGGGCTGGGGGGCAGATACGCAGTATTTT
cdr3_aa: CASSSLAGWGADTQYF

j_call: TRBJ2-1
v_call: TRBV5-1
clone_size: many
d_call: TRBD1
cdr3_nt: TGCGCCAGCAGCTTGGAGGGACAGCTCTACAATGAGCAGTTCTTC
cdr3_aa: CASSLEGQLYNEQFF

j_call: TRBJ2-3
v_call: TRBV5-1
clone_size: NA
d_call: TRBD2
cdr3_nt: TGCGCCAGCAGCTCCCTGAAGGGACTAGCGGCAGATACGCAGTATTTT
cdr3_aa: CASSSLKGLAADTQYF

j_call: TRBJ2-7
v_call: TRBV18
clone_size: NA
d_call: NA
cdr3_nt: TGTGCCAGCTCACGGCCCCTAGCTAGAACCTACGGGCAGTACTTC
cdr3_aa: CASSRPLARTYGQYF

j_call: TRBJ2-3
v_call: TRBV7-3
clone_size: NA
d_call: TRBD1
cdr3_nt: TGTGCCAGCAGCCCTAACAGGGGGGATACGCAGTATTTT
cdr3_aa: CASSPNRGDTQYF

j_call: TRBJ2-1
v_call: TRBV11-2
clone_size: NA
d_call: TRBD2
cdr3_nt: TGTGCCAGCAGCAGTCTCGGGACTAGCGGGTTCAATGAGCAGTTCTTC
cdr3_aa: CASSSLGTSGFNEQFF

j_call: TRBJ1-4
v_call: TRBV20-1
clone_size: many
d_call: NA
cdr3_nt: TGCAGTGCTAGCGATGGGGAAGGGCTTGATGAAAAACTGTTTTTT
cdr3_aa: CSASDGEGLDEKLFF

j_call: TRBJ2-3
v_call: TRBV20-1
clone_size: NA
d_call: TRBD2
cdr3_nt: TGCAGTGCTAGTTCTAGCGGTAGCACAGATACGCAGTATTTT
cdr3_aa: CSASSSGSTDTQYF

j_call: TRBJ2-7
v_call: TRBV4-2
clone_size: few
d_call: TRBD2
cdr3_nt: TGTGCCAGCAGCCAGGCTACTAGCGACTCCTACGAGCAGTACTTC
cdr3_aa: CASSQATSDSYEQYF

j_call: TRBJ1-5
v_call: TRBV7-2
clone_size: once
d_call: NA
cdr3_nt: TGTGCCAGCAGCTTTCAGTCCGGGGACAATCAGCCCCAGCATTTT
cdr3_aa: CASSFQSGDNQPQHF

j_call: TRBJ2-5
v_call: TRBV4-3
clone_size: NA
d_call: TRBD2
cdr3_nt: TGCGCCAGCAGCCAAGACCTAGCGGATTACCAAGAGACCCAGTACTTC
cdr3_aa: CASSQDLADYQETQYF

j_call: TRBJ1-2
v_call: TRBV20-1
clone_size: NA
d_call: NA
cdr3_nt: TGCAGTGCTAGCCACAGGGCTAACTATGGCTACACCTTC
cdr3_aa: CSASHRANYGYTF

j_call: TRBJ2-7
v_call: TRBV27
clone_size: NA
d_call: NA
cdr3_nt: TGTGCCAGCAGTCGTGGGAGGAGTGGCTACGAGCAGTACTTC
cdr3_aa: CASSRGRSGYEQYF

j_call: TRBJ2-7
v_call: TRBV4-2
clone_size: few
d_call: TRBD2
cdr3_nt: TGTGCCAGCAAGCCGGGAGGGCCAGGCGAGCAGTACTTC
cdr3_aa: CASKPGGPGEQYF

j_call: TRBJ2-5
v_call: TRBV20-1
clone_size: once
d_call: NA
cdr3_nt: TGCAGTGCTAGTAGGGGTGGTGAGACCCAGTACTTC
cdr3_aa: CSASRGGETQYF

j_call: TRBJ1-2
v_call: TRBV28
clone_size: once
d_call: TRBD1
cdr3_nt: TGTGCCAGCAAAATAGGGGGACAGGGAAAAGGTGGCTACACCTTC
cdr3_aa: CASKIGGQGKGGYTF

j_call: TRBJ2-7
v_call: TRBV7-9
clone_size: once
d_call: TRBD1
cdr3_nt: TGTGCCAGCAGCTACACCGGGACAGGGAAGGACGAGCAGTACTTC
cdr3_aa: CASSYTGTGKDEQYF

j_call: TRBJ1-5
v_call: TRBV6-2/TRBV6-3
clone_size: few
d_call: NA
cdr3_nt: TGTGCCAGCAGTTACTCGAAACAGCCCCAGCATTTT
cdr3_aa: CASSYSKQPQHF

j_call: TRBJ2-3
v_call: TRBV24-1
clone_size: NA
d_call: TRBD1
cdr3_nt: TGTGCCACCAGCCAAGGGGGCTATAGAACAGATACGCAGTATTTT
cdr3_aa: CATSQGGYRTDTQYF

j_call: TRBJ2-5
v_call: TRBV7-9
clone_size: NA
d_call: TRBD2
cdr3_nt: TGTGCCAGCAGCTTAGGAGGCGGGGGAGGATACCAAGAGACCCAGTACTTC
cdr3_aa: CASSLGGGGGYQETQYF

j_call: TRBJ2-5
v_call: TRBV13
clone_size: NA
d_call: TRBD1
cdr3_nt: TGTACCAGCAGCTTAGGACAGGGGGCCTACAATGAGCAGTACTTC
cdr3_aa: CTSSLGQGAYNEQYF

j_call: TRBJ2-1
v_call: TRBV20-1
clone_size: NA
d_call: NA
cdr3_nt: TGCAGTGCTAGGTTCCCGGGGGCAGGTGAGCAGTTCTTC
cdr3_aa: CSARFPGAGEQFF

j_call: TRBJ2-1
v_call: TRBV7-3
clone_size: NA
d_call: TRBD1
cdr3_nt: TGTGCCAGCAGCTTAGGGCCTGGGACAGCCAAGAACAATGAGCAGTTCTTC
cdr3_aa: CASSLGPGTAKNNEQFF

j_call: TRBJ2-1
v_call: TRBV10-3
clone_size: NA
d_call: TRBD2
cdr3_nt: TGTGCCTCGAAAGTAGCGGGAGGATCCTACAATGAGCAGTTCTTC
cdr3_aa: CASKVAGGSYNEQFF

j_call: TRBJ2-7
v_call: TRBV29-1
clone_size: few
d_call: TRBD2
cdr3_nt: TGCAGCGTGATAGCGGGAAGGGTGTACGAGCAGTACTTC
cdr3_aa: CSVIAGRVYEQYF

j_call: TRBJ2-1
v_call: TRBV28
clone_size: many
d_call: TRBD1
cdr3_nt: TGTGCCAGCAGTCGAGGCGGACAGGGGGCAAATGAGCAGTTCTTC
cdr3_aa: CASSRGGQGANEQFF

j_call: TRBJ2-3
v_call: TRBV7-2
clone_size: NA
d_call: NA
cdr3_nt: TGTGCCAGCAGCTTAGACGGGAGTTCGCACATTGATACGCAGTATTTT
cdr3_aa: CASSLDGSSHIDTQYF

j_call: TRBJ1-2
v_call: TRBV27
clone_size: NA
d_call: NA
cdr3_nt: TGTGCCAGCAGTTTAGCAGGGGAAGCTAACTATGGCTACACCTTC
cdr3_aa: CASSLAGEANYGYTF

j_call: TRBJ2-3
v_call: TRBV5-1
clone_size: NA
d_call: NA
cdr3_nt: TGCGCCAGCAGCTTATACAGCGGCAATCAGCCCCAGTATTTT
cdr3_aa: CASSLYSGNQPQYF

j_call: TRBJ2-3
v_call: TRBV5-6
clone_size: few
d_call: NA
cdr3_nt: TGTGCCAGCAGCGCTAGGAGGCGCACAGATACGCAGTATTTT
cdr3_aa: CASSARRRTDTQYF

j_call: TRBJ2-4
v_call: TRBV28
clone_size: NA
d_call: NA
cdr3_nt: TGTGCCAGCAGCACACCCCTGGAGGGTGGGGGCAAGTACTTC
cdr3_aa: CASSTPLEGGGKYF

j_call: TRBJ1-2
v_call: TRBV5-1
clone_size: NA
d_call: NA
cdr3_nt: TGCGCCAGCGCCCAGGGCGGCTCTAACTATGGCTACACCTTC
cdr3_aa: CASAQGGSNYGYTF

j_call: TRBJ2-3
v_call: TRBV30
clone_size: few
d_call: TRBD1
cdr3_nt: TGTGCCTGGAGTCCCTCCTACGGGACAGGGGGCGCCGCGACGCAGTATTTT
cdr3_aa: CAWSPSYGTGGAATQYF

j_call: TRBJ2-1
v_call: TRBV7-9
clone_size: NA
d_call: NA
cdr3_nt: TGTGCCAGCAGCTCCCGGGAGAGCTCCTACAATGAGCAGTTCTTC
cdr3_aa: CASSSRESSYNEQFF